The 8 T cell receptor beta chains reported below all come from one sample, sequenced in a study of response to subunit inactivated influenza vaccine. TCRdb analysed the RT-PCR reads with MiXCR anew, one entry per CDR3 protein. The sample holds under 850,000 distinct CDR3 sequences, roughly 20% seen once. Sample: PBMCs from blood, taken roughly 5 days after vaccination. The receptor source for this set is a man aged 50-60 years who received an inactivated influenza vaccine.

The chain has TRBV18 and TRBJ1-4, with D maybe TRBD1 (5 bases). Trimming took 6 bases from V and 4 from J, leaving 12 bases between them. The CDR3 contains 14 residues. In germline, CDR1 is KGHSH, CDR2 LQKENI. The CDR3 spells CASSPPGGNEKLFF. As DNA, the CDR3 is TGTGCCAGCTCCCCCCCGGGGGGTAATGAAAAACTGTTTTTT.

The rearrangement joins TRBV5-1 to TRBJ2-5, with D possibly matching TRBD1 (5 bases). V was trimmed by 0 bases and J by 3 bases, leaving 12 bases between them. Per the germline V gene, CDR1 is SGHRS and CDR2 is YFSETQ. The CDR3 extends over 15 amino acids. The CDR3 loop is CASSLGTGLKETQYF. CDR3 sequence (DNA): TGCGCCAGCAGCTTGGGCACAGGCCTAAAAGAGACCCAGTACTTC. Full variable domain (remainder filled in from reference TRBV5-1 and TRBJ2-5): KAGVTQTPRYLIKTRGQQVTLSCSPISGHRSVSWYQQTPGQGLQFLFEYFSETQRNKGNFPGRFSGRQFSNSRSEMNVSTLELGDSALYLCASSLGTGLKETQYFGPGTRLLVL.

The V and J genes are TRBV27 and TRBJ2-2; D gene ambiguous. Germline-derived CDR1 and CDR2 are MNHEY and SMNVEV (reference sequence). V lost 10 bases, J lost 8 bases, and 14 bases lay in between. The CDR3 is 12 residues long. The CDR3 nucleotides read TGTGCCACCGGCCTTCGTGTGGGGGAGCTGTTTTTT. This sequence encodes CATGLRVGELFF.

In this sample, this clonotype turned up a few times. The chain links TRBV7-9 to TRBJ1-4, with 8 positions matching TRBD1. Germline V CDR1 and CDR2: SEHNR, FQNEAQ (reference sequence). Germline trimming cut 5 bases from V and 5 bases from J; bases unmatched to any gene: 7. There are 15 residues in the CDR3. CDR3 region: CASSPHRQGNEKLFF. In DNA, the CDR3 is TGTGCCAGCAGCCCCCATCGACAGGGGAATGAAAAACTGTTTTTT. Full variable domain (remainder filled in from reference TRBV7-9 and TRBJ1-4): DTGVSQNPRHKITKRGQNVTFRCDPISEHNRLYWYRQTLGQGPEFLTYFQNEAQLEKSRLLSDRFSAERPKGSFSTLEIQRTEQGDSAMYLCASSPHRQGNEKLFFGSGTQLSVL.

V is TRBV20-1 and J is TRBJ2-3; 8 bases map to TRBD2. This CDR3 is built from 18 residues. In germline, CDR1 is DFQATT, CDR2 SNEGSKA (reference sequence). With V trimmed by 5 bases and J by 3 bases, 19 bases remained unmatched. The DNA for the CDR3 is TGCAGTGCTCGAGGGGATGGGGGGAGCGGGAGTATGACAGATACGCAGTATTTT. It yields the protein CSARGDGGSGSMTDTQYF.

The chain joins TRBV5-5 to TRBJ2-7, with D perhaps assigned TRBD1 or TRBD2 (7 bases each). Germline CDR1 and CDR2: SGHKS and YYEKEE (reference sequence). Trimming took off 2 bases at V and 3 bases at J, with 12 bases between the two ends. The CDR3 loop spans 14 amino acids. Here the CDR3 reads CASSFSGGDYEQYF. DNA for the CDR3: TGTGCCAGCAGCTTTTCAGGGGGGGACTACGAGCAGTACTTC.

The gene calls are TRBV20-1 and TRBJ2-6; D possibly matches TRBD1 or TRBD2 (5 bases each). The V and J ends lost 5 bases and 0 bases respectively, with 11 bases between them. Looked up from germline, CDR1 is DFQATT and CDR2 is SNEGSKA (reference sequence). The CDR3 is 15 residues long. The CDR3 loop is CSAPRGLSGANVLTF. CDR3 coding DNA: TGCAGTGCTCCCCGGGGCCTCTCTGGGGCCAACGTCCTGACTTTC.

This sequence joins TRBV5-1 and TRBJ2-5; TRBD2 matches 7 bases. J was trimmed by 4 bases and V by 1 base; bases with no gene match: 10. Germline V gives CDR1 SGHRS, CDR2 YFSETQ. CDR3 length equals 16 residues. CDR3 region: CASSLFWRERTETQYF. The CDR3 DNA reads TGCGCCAGCAGCTTGTTCTGGCGGGAGCGAACAGAGACCCAGTACTTC.